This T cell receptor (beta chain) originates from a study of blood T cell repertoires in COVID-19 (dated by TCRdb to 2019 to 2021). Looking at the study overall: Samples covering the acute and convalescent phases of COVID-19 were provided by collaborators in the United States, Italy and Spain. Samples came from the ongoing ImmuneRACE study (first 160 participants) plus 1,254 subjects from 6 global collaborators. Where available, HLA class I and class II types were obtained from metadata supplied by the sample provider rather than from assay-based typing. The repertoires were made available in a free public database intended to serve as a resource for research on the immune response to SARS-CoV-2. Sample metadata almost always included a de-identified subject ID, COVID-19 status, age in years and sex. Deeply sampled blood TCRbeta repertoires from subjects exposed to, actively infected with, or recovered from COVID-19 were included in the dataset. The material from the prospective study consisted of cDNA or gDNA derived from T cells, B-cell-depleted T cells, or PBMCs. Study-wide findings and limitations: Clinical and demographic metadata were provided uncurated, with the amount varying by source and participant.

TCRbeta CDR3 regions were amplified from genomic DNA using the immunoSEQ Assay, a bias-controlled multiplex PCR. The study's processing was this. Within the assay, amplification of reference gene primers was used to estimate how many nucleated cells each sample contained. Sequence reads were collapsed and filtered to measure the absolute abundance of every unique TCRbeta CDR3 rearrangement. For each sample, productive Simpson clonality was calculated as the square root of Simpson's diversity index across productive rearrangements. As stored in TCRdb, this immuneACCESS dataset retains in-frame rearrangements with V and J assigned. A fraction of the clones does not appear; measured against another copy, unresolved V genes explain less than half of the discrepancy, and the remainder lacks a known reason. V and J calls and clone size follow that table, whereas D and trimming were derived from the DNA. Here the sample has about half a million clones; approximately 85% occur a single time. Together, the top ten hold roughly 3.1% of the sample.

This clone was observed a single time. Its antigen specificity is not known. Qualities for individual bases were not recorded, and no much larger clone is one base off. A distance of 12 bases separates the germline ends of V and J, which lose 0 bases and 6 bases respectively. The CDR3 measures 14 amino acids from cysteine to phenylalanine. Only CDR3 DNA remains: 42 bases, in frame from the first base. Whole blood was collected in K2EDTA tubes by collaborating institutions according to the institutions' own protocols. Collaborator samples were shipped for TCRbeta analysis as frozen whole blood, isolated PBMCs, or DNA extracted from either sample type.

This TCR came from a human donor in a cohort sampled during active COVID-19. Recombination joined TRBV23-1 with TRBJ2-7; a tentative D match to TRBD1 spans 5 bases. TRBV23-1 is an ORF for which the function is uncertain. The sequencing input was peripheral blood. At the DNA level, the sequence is TGCGCCAGCAGTCAATCAGGGGTTTCGGGCGAGCAGTACTTC. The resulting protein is CASSQSGVSGEQYF.